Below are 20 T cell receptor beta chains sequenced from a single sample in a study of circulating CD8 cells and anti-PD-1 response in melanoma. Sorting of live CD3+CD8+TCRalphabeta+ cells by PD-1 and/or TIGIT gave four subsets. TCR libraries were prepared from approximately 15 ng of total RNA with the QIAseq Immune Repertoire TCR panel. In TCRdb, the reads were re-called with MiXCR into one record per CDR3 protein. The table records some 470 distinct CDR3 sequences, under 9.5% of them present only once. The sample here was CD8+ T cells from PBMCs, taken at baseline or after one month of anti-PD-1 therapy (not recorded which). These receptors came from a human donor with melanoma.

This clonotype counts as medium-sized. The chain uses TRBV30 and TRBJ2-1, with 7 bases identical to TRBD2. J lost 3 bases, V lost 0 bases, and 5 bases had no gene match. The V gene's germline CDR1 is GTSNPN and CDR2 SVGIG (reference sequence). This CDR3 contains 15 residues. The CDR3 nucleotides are TGTGCCTGGAGTGTAAGCCTAGCGGACTACAATGAGCAGTTCTTC. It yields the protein CAWSVSLADYNEQFF.

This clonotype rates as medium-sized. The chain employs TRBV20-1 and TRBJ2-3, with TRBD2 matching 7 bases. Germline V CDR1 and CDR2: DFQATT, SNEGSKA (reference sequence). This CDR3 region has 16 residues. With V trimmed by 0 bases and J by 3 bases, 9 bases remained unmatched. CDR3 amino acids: CSARDVRAGETDTQYF. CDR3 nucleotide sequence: TGCAGTGCTAGAGATGTCAGGGCGGGAGAGACAGATACGCAGTATTTT.

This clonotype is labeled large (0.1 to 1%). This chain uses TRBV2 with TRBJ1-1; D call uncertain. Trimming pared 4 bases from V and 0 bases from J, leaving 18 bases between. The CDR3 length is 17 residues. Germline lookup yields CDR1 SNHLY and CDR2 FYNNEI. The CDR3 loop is CASSGLRTRTMNTEAFF. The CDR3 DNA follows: TGTGCCAGCAGTGGCCTCCGGACCCGGACCATGAACACTGAAGCTTTCTTT.

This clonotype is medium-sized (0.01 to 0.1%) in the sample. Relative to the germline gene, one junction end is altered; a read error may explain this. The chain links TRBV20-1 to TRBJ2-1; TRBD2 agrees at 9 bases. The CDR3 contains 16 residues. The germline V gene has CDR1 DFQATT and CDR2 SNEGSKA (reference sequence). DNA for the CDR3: TGCAGTGCCAGCCCTGATACCGGGACTAGCTACGATGAGCAGTTCTTC. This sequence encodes CSASPDTGTSYDEQFF.

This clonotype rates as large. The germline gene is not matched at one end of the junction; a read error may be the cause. The CDR3 DNA reads as TGTGCCAGCAGCCCTACCCCCAAACCTGACAGGATTACTTTGGACTTC. Translation: CASSPTPKPDRITLDF. The genes are TRBV28 and TRBJ2-7, with D possibly TRBD1 on 6 matching bases. This CDR3 region has 16 residues. CDR1 is MDHEN and CDR2 is SYDVKM in the germline V gene.

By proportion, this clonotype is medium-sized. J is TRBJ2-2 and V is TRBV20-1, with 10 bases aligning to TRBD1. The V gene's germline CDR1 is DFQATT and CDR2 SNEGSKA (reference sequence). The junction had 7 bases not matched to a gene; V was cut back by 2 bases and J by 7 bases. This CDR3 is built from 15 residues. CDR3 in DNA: TGCAGTGCTAGACCTCCGACAGGGGGCTTCGGGGAGCTGTTTTTT. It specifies CSARPPTGGFGELFF.

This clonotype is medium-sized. The CDR3 DNA reads as TGTGCCGGTGCACTAGCGTCCGGGGAGCTGTTTTTT. Protein product: CAGALASGELFF. The V call is TRBV2, the J call TRBJ2-2; TRBD2 matches at 7 bases. Losses at the gene ends were 11 bases for V and 6 bases for J; bases not matched to a gene: 6. This CDR3 region has 12 residues. The germline V gene has CDR1 SNHLY and CDR2 FYNNEI.

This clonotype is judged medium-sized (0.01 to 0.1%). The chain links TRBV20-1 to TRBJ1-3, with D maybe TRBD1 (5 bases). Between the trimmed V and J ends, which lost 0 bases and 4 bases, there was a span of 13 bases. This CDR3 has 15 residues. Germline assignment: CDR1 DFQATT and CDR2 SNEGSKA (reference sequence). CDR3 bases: TGCAGTGCTAGAGATCAGTACAGGTCGGGAAACACCATATATTTT. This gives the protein CSARDQYRSGNTIYF.

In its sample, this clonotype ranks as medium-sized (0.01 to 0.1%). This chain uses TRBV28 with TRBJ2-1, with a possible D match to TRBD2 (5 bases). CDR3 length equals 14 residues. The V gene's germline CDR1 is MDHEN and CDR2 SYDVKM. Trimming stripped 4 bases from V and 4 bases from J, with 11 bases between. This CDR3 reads CASSSYSGYNEQFF. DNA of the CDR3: TGTGCCAGCAGTTCCTATTCGGGGTACAATGAGCAGTTCTTC.

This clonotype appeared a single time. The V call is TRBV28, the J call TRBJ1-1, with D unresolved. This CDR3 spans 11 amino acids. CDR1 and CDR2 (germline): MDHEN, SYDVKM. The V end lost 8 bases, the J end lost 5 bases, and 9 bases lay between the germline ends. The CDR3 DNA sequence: TGTGCCAGCGGATGGGGTACTGAAGCTTTCTTT. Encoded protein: CASGWGTEAFF. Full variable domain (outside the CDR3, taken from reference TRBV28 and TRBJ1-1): DVKVTQSSRYLVKRTGEKVFLECVQDMDHENMFWYRQDPGLGLRLIYFSYDVKMKEKGDIPEGYSVSREKKERFSLILESASTNQTSMYLCASGWGTEAFFGQGTRLTVV.

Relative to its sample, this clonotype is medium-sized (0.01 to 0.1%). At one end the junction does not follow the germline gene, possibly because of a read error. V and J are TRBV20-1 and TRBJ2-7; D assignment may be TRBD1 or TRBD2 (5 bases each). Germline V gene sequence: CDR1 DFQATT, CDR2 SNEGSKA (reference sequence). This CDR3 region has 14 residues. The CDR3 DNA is TGCAGTGCTCCGGGGCAGGGCTGCTCCTACGAGCAGCACTTC. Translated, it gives CSAPGQGCSYEQHF.

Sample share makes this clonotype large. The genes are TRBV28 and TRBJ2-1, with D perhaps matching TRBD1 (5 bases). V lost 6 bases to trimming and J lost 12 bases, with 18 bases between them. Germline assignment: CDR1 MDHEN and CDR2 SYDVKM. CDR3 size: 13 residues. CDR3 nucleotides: TGTGCCAGCAGCTTCGACAGTGACATGAGGCAGTTCTTC. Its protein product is CASSFDSDMRQFF.

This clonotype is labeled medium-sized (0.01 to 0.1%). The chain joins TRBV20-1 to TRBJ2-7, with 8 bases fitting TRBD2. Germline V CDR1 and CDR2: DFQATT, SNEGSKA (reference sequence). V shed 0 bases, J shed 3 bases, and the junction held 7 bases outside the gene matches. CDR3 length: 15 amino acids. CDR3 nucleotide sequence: TGCAGTGCTAGAGATGTTAGCGGGATAAACTACGAGCAGTACTTC. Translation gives CSARDVSGINYEQYF.

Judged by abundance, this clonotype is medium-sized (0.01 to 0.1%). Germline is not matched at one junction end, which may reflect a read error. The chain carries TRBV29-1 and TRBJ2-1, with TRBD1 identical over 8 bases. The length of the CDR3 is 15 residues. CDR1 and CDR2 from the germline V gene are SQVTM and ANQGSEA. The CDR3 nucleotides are TGCAGTGTTGAACCCCGGGACAGGAGTTACAATGAGCAGTTCTTC. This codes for CSVEPRDRSYNEQFF.

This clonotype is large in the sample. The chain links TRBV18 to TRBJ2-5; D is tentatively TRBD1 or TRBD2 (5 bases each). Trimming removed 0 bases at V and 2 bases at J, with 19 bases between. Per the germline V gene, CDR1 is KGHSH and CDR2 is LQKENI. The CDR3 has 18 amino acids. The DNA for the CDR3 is TGTGCCAGCTCACCACCAGTCGGGACCGGGGTCTTTCAAGAGACCCAGTACTTC. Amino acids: CASSPPVGTGVFQETQYF.

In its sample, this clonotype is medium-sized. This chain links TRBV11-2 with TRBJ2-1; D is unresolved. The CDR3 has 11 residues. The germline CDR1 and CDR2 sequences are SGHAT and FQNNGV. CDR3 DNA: TGTGCGTACCGCCTGGGGAATGAGCAGTTCTTC. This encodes CAYRLGNEQFF. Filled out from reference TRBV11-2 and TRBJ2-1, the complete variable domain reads EAGVAQSPRYKIIEKRQSVAFWCNPISGHATLYWYQQILGQGPKLLIQFQNNGVVDDSQLPKDRFSAERLKGVDSTLKIQPAKLEDSAVYLCAYRLGNEQFFGPGTRLTVL.

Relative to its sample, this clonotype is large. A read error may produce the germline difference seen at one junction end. CDR3 DNA sequence: TGTGCCAGCAGGGAAGGGACAGGGGGCTTTCAGCCCCAGCATTTT. It translates to CASREGTGGFQPQHF. This chain joins TRBV2 and TRBJ1-5; 12 bases line up with TRBD1. The length of the CDR3 is 15 residues. In germline, CDR1 is SNHLY, CDR2 FYNNEI. The full variable domain, completed using reference TRBV2 and TRBJ1-5, is EPEVTQTPSHQVTQMGQEVILRCVPISNHLYFYWYRQILGQKVEFLVSFYNNEISEKSEIFDDQFSVERPDGSNFTLKIRSTKLEDSAMYFCASREGTGGFQPQHFGDGTRLSIL.

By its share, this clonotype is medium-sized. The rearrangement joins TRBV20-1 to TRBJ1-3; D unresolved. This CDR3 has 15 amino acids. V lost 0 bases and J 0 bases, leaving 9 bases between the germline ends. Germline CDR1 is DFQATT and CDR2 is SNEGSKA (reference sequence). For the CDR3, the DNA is TGCAGTGCTAGAGATATGGGCCGCTCTGGAAACACCATATATTTT. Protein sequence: CSARDMGRSGNTIYF.

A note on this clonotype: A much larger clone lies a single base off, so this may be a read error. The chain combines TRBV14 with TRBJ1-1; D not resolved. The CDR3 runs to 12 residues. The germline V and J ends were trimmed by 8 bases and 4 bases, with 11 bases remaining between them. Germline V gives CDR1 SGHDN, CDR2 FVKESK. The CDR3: CASVGCGTEAFF. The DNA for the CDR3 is TGTGCCAGCGTTGGTTGTGGCACTGAAGCTTTCTTT. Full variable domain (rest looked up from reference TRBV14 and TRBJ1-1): EAGVTQFPSHSVIEKGQTVTLRCDPISGHDNLYWYRRVMGKEIKFLLHFVKESKQDESGMPNNRFLAERTGGTYSTLKVQPAELEDSGVYFCASVGCGTEAFFGQGTRLTVV.

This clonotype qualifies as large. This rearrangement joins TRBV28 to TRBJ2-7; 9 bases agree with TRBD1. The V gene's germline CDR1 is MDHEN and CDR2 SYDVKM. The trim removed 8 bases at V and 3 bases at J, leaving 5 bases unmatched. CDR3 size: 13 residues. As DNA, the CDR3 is TGTGCCAGCTCCCCGGGACAGGGCTACGAGCAGTACTTC. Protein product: CASSPGQGYEQYF.